This T cell receptor beta chain is from a study of regulatory T cells in long-lasting Graves disease. Time point reported: newly diagnosed GD, antithyroid drugs for less than 3 months. Extracted PBMC RNA gave rise to the TCR library. This clonotype was seen a handful of times. The antigen is not known. TCR beta libraries were built with iRepertoire HTBI primers and Arm-PCR of CDR3 regions. TCRdb re-analysed the multiplex PCR reads in MiXCR, keeping a single row per CDR3 protein. The sample lists 440,000 or so distinct CDR3 sequences, about 16% occurring once. Findings and caveats of the study: There was favoring of TRBV28, TRBJ1-2 and TRBJ2-5 in persistent disease.

Germline CDR1 and CDR2: LNHDA and SQIVND (reference sequence). V was pared by 0 bases and J by 2 bases, with 5 bases of the junction left unmatched. The CDR3 loop spans 16 amino acids. Separately, the same data were catalogued under a study of T cells in Graves' hyperthyroidism and ophthalmopathy. This second study notes: Also found in blood were most expanded thyroid clonotypes above 0.001. Ophthalmopathy could be told apart from stable hyperthyroidism with a 13 V-J model.

This material consisted of peripheral blood mononuclear cells (PBMCs), taken at new diagnosis, from a patient treated with antithyroid drugs. The TCR was taken from a woman aged 25 to 39 with Graves disease. The chain employs TRBV19 and TRBJ2-3; 7 nucleotides agree with TRBD2. DNA for the CDR3: TGTGCCAGTAGTATAGAGAAAGCGGGATCCACAGATACGCAGTATTTT. Protein: CASSIEKAGSTDTQYF. The whole variable domain, remainder taken from reference TRBV19 and TRBJ2-3, is DGGITQSPKYLFRKEGQNVTLSCEQNLNHDAMYWYRQDPGQGLRLIYYSQIVNDFQKGDIAEGYSVSREKKESFPLTVTSAQKNPTAFYLCASSIEKAGSTDTQYFGPGTRLTVL.